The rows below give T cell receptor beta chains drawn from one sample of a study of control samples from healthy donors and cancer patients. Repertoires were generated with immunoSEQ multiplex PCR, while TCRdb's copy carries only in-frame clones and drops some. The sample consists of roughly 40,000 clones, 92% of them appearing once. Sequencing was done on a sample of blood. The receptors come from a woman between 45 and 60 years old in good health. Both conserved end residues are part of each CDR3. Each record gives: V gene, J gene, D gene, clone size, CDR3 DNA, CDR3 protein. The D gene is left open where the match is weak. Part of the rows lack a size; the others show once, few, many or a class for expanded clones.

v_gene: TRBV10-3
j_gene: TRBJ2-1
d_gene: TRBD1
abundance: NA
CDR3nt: TGTGCCATCAGTCCTCGGGACAGGGGTATTGTTGGATACAATGAGCAGTTCTTC
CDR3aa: CAISPRDRGIVGYNEQFF

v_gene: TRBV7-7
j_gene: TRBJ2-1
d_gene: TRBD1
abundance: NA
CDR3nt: TGTGCCAGCAGCCCCGGGACAGGCGCGGGTTATGAGCAGTTCTTC
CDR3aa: CASSPGTGAGYEQFF

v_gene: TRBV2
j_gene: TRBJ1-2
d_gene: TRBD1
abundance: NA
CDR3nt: TGTGCCAGCAGTGCGGACAGGGGCGTCTATGGCTACACCTTC
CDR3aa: CASSADRGVYGYTF

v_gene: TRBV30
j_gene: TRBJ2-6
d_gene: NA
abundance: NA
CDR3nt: TGTGCCTGGAGGTCGTTTTGGGAGAGGAGCTCTGGGGCCAACGTCCTGACTTTC
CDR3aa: CAWRSFWERSSGANVLTF

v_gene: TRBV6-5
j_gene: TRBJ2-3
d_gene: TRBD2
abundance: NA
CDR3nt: TGTGCCAGCAGTTCCCGGACTAGCGGGGACACAGATACGCAGTATTTT
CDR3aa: CASSSRTSGDTDTQYF

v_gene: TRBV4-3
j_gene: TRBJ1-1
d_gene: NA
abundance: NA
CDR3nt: TGCGCCAGCAGCCCTGGTGTGTGGGGGAGGACTGAAGCTTTCTTT
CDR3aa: CASSPGVWGRTEAFF

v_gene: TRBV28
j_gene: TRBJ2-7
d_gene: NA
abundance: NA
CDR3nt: TGTGCCAGCAGTTTTACGGGACCCAAAGGCGAGCAGTACTTC
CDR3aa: CASSFTGPKGEQYF

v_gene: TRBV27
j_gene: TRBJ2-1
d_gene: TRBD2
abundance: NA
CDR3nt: TGTGCCAGCAGTTTACGGATGCGGGGGGGTGAGCAGTTCTTC
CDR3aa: CASSLRMRGGEQFF

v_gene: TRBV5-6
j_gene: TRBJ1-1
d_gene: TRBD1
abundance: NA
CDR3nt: TGTGCCAGCAGCCCGGGACAGGGAAGGACTGAAGCTTTCTTT
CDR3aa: CASSPGQGRTEAFF

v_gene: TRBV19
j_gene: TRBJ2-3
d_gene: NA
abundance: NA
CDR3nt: TGTGCCAGTAGTTGGACAGTCACAGATACGCAGTATTTT
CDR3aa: CASSWTVTDTQYF

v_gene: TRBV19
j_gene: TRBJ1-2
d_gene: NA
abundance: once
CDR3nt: TGTGCCAGTAGTGGGAGATCGGGGTCAGCCACCTTC
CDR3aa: CASSGRSGSATF

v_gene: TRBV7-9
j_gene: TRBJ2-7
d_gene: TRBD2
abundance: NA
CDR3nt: TGTGCCAGCAGCTTAGGAGGACTAGCGGGTCTTGAGCAGTACTTC
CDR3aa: CASSLGGLAGLEQYF

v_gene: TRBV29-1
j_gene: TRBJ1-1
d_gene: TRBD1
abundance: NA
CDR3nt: TGCAGCGCCGAGGGTTTGGCAGGGGGCAACACTGAAGCTTTCTTT
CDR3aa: CSAEGLAGGNTEAFF

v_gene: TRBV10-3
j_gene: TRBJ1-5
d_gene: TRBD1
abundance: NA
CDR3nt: TGTGCCATCAGTCCGAGGACAGGGGAGCAGCCCCAGCATTTT
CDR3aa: CAISPRTGEQPQHF

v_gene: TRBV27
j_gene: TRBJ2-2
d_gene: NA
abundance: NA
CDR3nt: TGTGCCAGCAGACCATTGGAGGACTCTCAGCGTCCCACCGGGGAGCTGTTTTTT
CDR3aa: CASRPLEDSQRPTGELFF

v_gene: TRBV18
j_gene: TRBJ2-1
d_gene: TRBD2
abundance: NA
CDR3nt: TGTGCCAGCTCACCTGCGGAGGTAGCGGGGGGATCCTCGCAGTTCTTC
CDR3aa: CASSPAEVAGGSSQFF

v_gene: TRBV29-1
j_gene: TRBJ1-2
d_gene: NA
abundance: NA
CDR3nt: TGCAGCGCTCCCGGGGGGGGTTATGGCTACACCTTC
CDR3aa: CSAPGGGYGYTF